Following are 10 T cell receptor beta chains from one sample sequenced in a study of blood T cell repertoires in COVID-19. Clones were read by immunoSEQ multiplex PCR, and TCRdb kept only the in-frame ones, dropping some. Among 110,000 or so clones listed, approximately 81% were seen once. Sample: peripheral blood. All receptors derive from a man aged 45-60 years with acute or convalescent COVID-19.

The CDR3, as DNA: TGTGCCAGCAGTTTATCAGGGGAGGAACGTAACTATGGCTACACCTTC. This sequence encodes CASSLSGEERNYGYTF. This chain connects TRBV27 to TRBJ1-2, with D perhaps matching TRBD1 (5 bases). V was shortened by 0 bases and J by 1 base, with 12 bases between the two germline ends. Germline CDR1 MNHEY, CDR2 SMNVEV (reference sequence). This CDR3 region has 16 residues.

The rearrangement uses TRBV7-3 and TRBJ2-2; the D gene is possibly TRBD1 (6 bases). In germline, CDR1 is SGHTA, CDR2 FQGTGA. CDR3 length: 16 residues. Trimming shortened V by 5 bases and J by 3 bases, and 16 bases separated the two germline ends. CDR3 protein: CASSPDRTADTGELFF. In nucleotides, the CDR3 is TGTGCCAGCAGCCCCGACAGGACCGCGGACACCGGGGAGCTGTTTTTT.

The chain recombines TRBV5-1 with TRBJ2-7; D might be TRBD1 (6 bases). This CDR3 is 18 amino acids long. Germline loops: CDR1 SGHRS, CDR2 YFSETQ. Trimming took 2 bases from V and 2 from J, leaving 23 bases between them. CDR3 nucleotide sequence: TGCGCCAGCAGCTTTGGGGCAGGGGTTTTCAAACTGGCCTACGAGCAGTACTTC. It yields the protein CASSFGAGVFKLAYEQYF.

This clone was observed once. The CDR3: CATSDYRGWYNEQFF. The CDR3 DNA reads as TGTGCCACCAGTGACTACAGGGGGTGGTACAATGAGCAGTTCTTC. The chain couples TRBV24-1 to TRBJ2-1, with TRBD1 identical over 8 bases. Germline V gene lookup returns CDR1 KGHDR and CDR2 SFDVKD. This CDR3 is 15 amino acids long. The V and J ends lost 4 bases and 4 bases, in that order; junction bases with no gene match: 5.

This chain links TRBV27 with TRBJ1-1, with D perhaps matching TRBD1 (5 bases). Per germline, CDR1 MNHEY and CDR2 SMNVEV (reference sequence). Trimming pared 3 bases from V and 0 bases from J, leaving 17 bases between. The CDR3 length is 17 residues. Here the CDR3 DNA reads TGTGCCAGCAGTTTCCGCGGGACGGAACCCATGAACACTGAAGCTTTCTTT. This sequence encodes CASSFRGTEPMNTEAFF.

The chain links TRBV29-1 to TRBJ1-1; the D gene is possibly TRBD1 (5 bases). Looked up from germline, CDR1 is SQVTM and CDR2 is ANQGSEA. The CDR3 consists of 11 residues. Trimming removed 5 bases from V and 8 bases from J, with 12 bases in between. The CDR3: CSVLRGAEAFF. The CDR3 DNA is TGCAGCGTTTTAAGGGGTGCGGAAGCTTTCTTT.

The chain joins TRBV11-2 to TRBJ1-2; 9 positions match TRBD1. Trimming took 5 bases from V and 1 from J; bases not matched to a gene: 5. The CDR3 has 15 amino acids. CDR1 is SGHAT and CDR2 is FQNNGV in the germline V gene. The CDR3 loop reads CASSAGTGSNYGYTF. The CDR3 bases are TGTGCCAGCAGCGCCGGGACAGGGAGTAACTATGGCTACACCTTC.

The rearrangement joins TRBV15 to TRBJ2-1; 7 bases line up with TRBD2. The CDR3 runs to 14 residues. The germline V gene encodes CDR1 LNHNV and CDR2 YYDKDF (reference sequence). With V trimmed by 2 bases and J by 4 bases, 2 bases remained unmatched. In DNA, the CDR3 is TGTGCCACCAGCAGACTAGCGGTATACAATGAGCAGTTCTTC. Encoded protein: CATSRLAVYNEQFF. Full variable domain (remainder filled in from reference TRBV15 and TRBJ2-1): DAMVIQNPRYQVTQFGKPVTLSCSQTLNHNVMYWYQQKSSQAPKLLFHYYDKDFNNEADTPDNFQSRRPNTSFCFLDIRSPGLGDTAMYLCATSRLAVYNEQFFGPGTRLTVL.

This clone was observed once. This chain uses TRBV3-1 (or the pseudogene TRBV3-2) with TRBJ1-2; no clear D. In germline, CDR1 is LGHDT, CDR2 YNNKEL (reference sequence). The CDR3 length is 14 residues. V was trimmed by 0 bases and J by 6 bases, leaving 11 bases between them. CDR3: CASSQDGEMNGYTF. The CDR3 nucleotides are TGTGCCAGCAGCCAAGACGGGGAGATGAATGGCTACACCTTC.

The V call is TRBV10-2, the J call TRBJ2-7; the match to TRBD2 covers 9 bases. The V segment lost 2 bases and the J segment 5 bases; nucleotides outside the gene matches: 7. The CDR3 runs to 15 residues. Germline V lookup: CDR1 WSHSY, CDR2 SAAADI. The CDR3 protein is CASSEPSGGRHEQYV. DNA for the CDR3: TGCGCCAGCAGTGAGCCAAGCGGGGGGCGGCACGAGCAGTACGTC.